The clone carrying this T cell receptor (beta chain) was counted ten times or more. The sample is drawn from a study of T cells after posttransplantation cyclophosphamide. Assay used: immunoSEQ multiplex PCR; TCRdb lists only in-frame clones, some missing. The data show 45,000 to 55,000 clones, none appearing only once, with 2% to 2.5% held by the ten largest. CDR3 length equals 16 residues. V shed 4 bases and J 4 bases; nucleotides not matched to a gene: 9. Germline lookup yields CDR1 SGHTA and CDR2 FQGNSA. V and J are TRBV7-2 and TRBJ1-1, with 10 bases lining up with TRBD1. The source of this sequence is a man between 35 and 55 years old in good health, CMV-negative, and a related stem cell transplant donor. The sequenced material came from PBMCs. The CDR3 region is CASSSYAGQGSTEAFF. The DNA for the CDR3 is TGTGCCAGCAGCTCTTATGCGGGACAGGGGAGCACTGAAGCTTTCTTT. The variable domain in full, completed from reference TRBV7-2 and TRBJ1-1, reads GAGVSQSPSNKVTEKGKDVELRCDPISGHTALYWYRQSLGQGLEFLIYFQGNSAPDKSGLPSDRFSAERTGGSVSTLTIQRTQQEDSAVYLCASSSYAGQGSTEAFFGQGTRLTVV.